These 22 T cell receptor beta chains originate from one sample sequenced in a study of prognosis after radiotherapy for stage I lung cancer. Researchers used two-round multiplex PCR to amplify TCR beta CDR3 starting from genomic DNA. The first PCR round targeted every TRBV and TRBJ gene with specific primers. Each CDR3 protein is one row after TCRdb ran MiXCR on the multiplex PCR reads. The sample contains some 27,000 distinct CDR3 sequences, roughly 30% of which appear only once. The sample here was PBMCs, taken before or after stereotactic body radiation therapy (not recorded which). These receptors all stem from a donor aged 50 or older with non-small cell lung cancer.

In its sample, this clonotype was seen many times. The rearrangement uses TRBV20-1 and TRBJ1-2; 8 nucleotides agree with TRBD1. V trimming: 7 bases; J trimming: 2 bases; junction bases outside the gene matches: 6. The V gene's germline CDR1 is DFQATT and CDR2 SNEGSKA (reference sequence). There are 13 residues in the CDR3. CDR3 amino acids: CSVPGQDNYGYTF. The CDR3 coding sequence is TGCAGTGTCCCGGGACAGGACAACTATGGCTACACCTTC.

Comments on this clonotype: At one end, the junction sequence differs from germline, possibly due to a read error. Here the CDR3 reads CASGVAVQGTDTQYF. The DNA for the CDR3 is TGTGCCAGCGGCGTAGCTGTACAGGGGACAGATACGCAGTATTTT. This rearrangement joins TRBV9 to TRBJ2-3, with 7 bases that match TRBD1. Germline CDR1 and CDR2: SGDLS and YYNGEE. CDR3 length: 15 amino acids.

This clonotype occurred many times. The chain combines TRBV5-6 with TRBJ1-5; 7 positions agree with TRBD1. The germline V gene encodes CDR1 SGHDT and CDR2 YYEEEE. This CDR3 has 15 amino acids. Trimming at V came to 2 bases and at J to 3 bases, leaving 5 bases not matched to a gene. The DNA for the CDR3 is TGTGCCAGCAGCTTTTCAGGGGGACTCAATCAGCCCCAGCATTTT. Encoded protein: CASSFSGGLNQPQHF.

The sample holds many counts of this clonotype. This chain links TRBV15 with TRBJ2-5; tentative D call: TRBD1 (6 bases). There are 14 residues in the CDR3. V dropped 3 bases and J dropped 5 bases, with 13 bases sitting between them. Germline V gives CDR1 LNHNV, CDR2 YYDKDF (reference sequence). The CDR3 loop reads CATSRTGRWETQYF. The CDR3, as DNA: TGTGCCACCAGCAGGACAGGCCGATGGGAGACCCAGTACTTC.

This clonotype was counted at least ten times. CDR3 in amino acids: CASTGRGTSSYEQYF. CDR3 nucleotides: TGTGCCAGCACCGGGAGGGGGACGAGCTCCTACGAGCAGTACTTC. V usage is TRBV6-1 and J usage is TRBJ2-7; TRBD2 matches 8 bases. Germline assignment: CDR1 MNHNS and CDR2 SASEGT. The CDR3 runs 15 residues. V lost 7 bases and J lost 0; bases outside the gene matches: 8.

At least ten counts were recorded for this clonotype. This chain connects TRBV6-1 to TRBJ2-3; D unclear. The germline V gene has CDR1 MNHNS and CDR2 SASEGT. The CDR3 loop spans 12 amino acids. V lost 1 base and J 7 bases, leaving 6 bases between the germline ends. CDR3 sequence reads: CASSEGSNTQYF. The CDR3 bases are TGTGCCAGCAGTGAAGGTTCAAATACGCAGTATTTT.

With respect to this clonotype: Given a far larger clone just one base away, this is likely a sequencing read error. V gene TRBV6-2 or TRBV6-3 combines with J gene TRBJ2-7; D perhaps matches TRBD2 (6 bases). Germline V lookup: CDR1 MNHEY, CDR2 SVGEGT. The CDR3 is 17 residues long. Trimming took off 8 bases at V and 6 bases at J, with 29 bases between the two ends. As DNA, the CDR3 is TGTGCCAGCGCTAACCTCCTCCGCGTCCTAGCGAAGGGCGAGCAGTACTTC. It yields the protein CASANLLRVLAKGEQYF.

This clonotype was detected ten times or more. The chain links TRBV15 to TRBJ2-2; the D is unclear. The V gene lost 2 bases and the J gene lost 8 bases, with 6 bases spanning the gap. The length of the CDR3 is 12 residues. Germline V gene lookup returns CDR1 LNHNV and CDR2 YYDKDF (reference sequence). CDR3 DNA: TGTGCCACCAGCAGAACAACAGGGGAGCTGTTTTTT. Protein: CATSRTTGELFF.

The V and J genes are TRBV27 and TRBJ2-5, with 9 bases aligning to TRBD1. The CDR3 totals 17 residues. Germline V gene lookup returns CDR1 MNHEY and CDR2 SMNVEV (reference sequence). Trimming at V came to 4 bases and at J to 3 bases, leaving 12 bases not matched to a gene. CDR3 loop: CASSSRPTGQGEETQYF. Here the CDR3 DNA reads TGTGCCAGCAGTTCAAGACCTACGGGACAGGGAGAAGAGACCCAGTACTTC.

Notes on this clonotype: A far larger clone differs by one base, so this is likely a read error. Given the absence of the conserved phenylalanine or tryptophan at the CDR3 end, a read error is likely. This rearrangement joins TRBV6-4 to TRBJ2-3, with 7 bases identical to TRBD1. V was pared by 8 bases and J by 2 bases, with 10 bases of the junction left unmatched. Germline loops: CDR1 MRHNA, CDR2 SNTAGT. The CDR3 covers 15 residues. CDR3 nucleotides: TGTGCCAGCCACCAACAGGGGTTTTCCACAGATACGCAGTATTTG. The encoded protein is CASHQQGFSTDTQYL.

Of note for this clonotype: A single base is all that separates this from a far larger clone, so a read error is likely. This chain uses TRBV6-2 or TRBV6-3 with TRBJ1-4; no definite D call. Germline CDR1 and CDR2: MNHEY and SVGEGT. CDR3 size: 14 residues. The V and J ends lost 6 bases and 5 bases respectively, with 13 bases between them. The CDR3 DNA is TGTGCCAGCAGCCGTATGACCGGAAATGAAAAACTGTTTTTT. Translating it yields CASSRMTGNEKLFF.

As regards this clonotype: Since a far larger clone is one base different, this is likely a read error. The chain couples TRBV6-2 or TRBV6-3 to TRBJ2-7; D is unclear. V was shortened by 6 bases and J by 10 bases, with 22 bases between the two germline ends. Germline V gene lookup returns CDR1 MNHEY and CDR2 SVGEGT. This CDR3 has 14 residues. The CDR3, as DNA: TGTGCCAGCAGCCCGGGCGTGAACCAAGAGGCCCAGTACTTC. Translated, it gives CASSPGVNQEAQYF.

This clonotype has a count of ten or more. The chain combines TRBV19 with TRBJ1-3, with TRBD1 matching over 10 bases. With V trimmed by 5 bases and J by 3 bases, 19 bases remained unmatched. Looked up from germline, CDR1 is LNHDA and CDR2 is SQIVND (reference sequence). CDR3 length equals 20 residues. The CDR3: CASSATRDRGPGGDGNTIYF. The CDR3 DNA follows: TGTGCCAGTAGTGCCACCCGGGACAGGGGCCCCGGCGGAGATGGAAACACCATATATTTT.

This clonotype occurred many times. The chain links TRBV14 to TRBJ2-1; no definite D call. CDR1 and CDR2 (germline): SGHDN, FVKESK. The CDR3 extends over 15 amino acids. The V and J ends lost 4 bases and 4 bases respectively, with 14 bases between them. The CDR3: CASSRGSPPYNEQFF. Here the CDR3 DNA reads TGTGCCAGCAGCCGAGGATCTCCCCCTTACAATGAGCAGTTCTTC.

This clonotype has at least ten counts. The germline gene is not matched at one end of the junction; a read error may be the cause. J is TRBJ2-1 and V is TRBV7-7, with D possibly matching TRBD1 (5 bases). The CDR3 extends over 14 amino acids. Germline assignment: CDR1 SSHAT and CDR2 FNYEAQ (reference sequence). CDR3 nucleotides: TGTGCTAGCATCCCCCTAGGGGACTACAATGAGCAGTTCTTC. It specifies CASIPLGDYNEQFF.

This clonotype showed up many times. The chain combines TRBV15 with TRBJ1-5; D remains unclear. Germline V gene data show CDR1 as LNHNV and CDR2 as YYDKDF (reference sequence). The CDR3 length is 16 residues. V was shortened by 0 bases and J by 0 bases, with 9 bases between the two germline ends. Written as DNA, the CDR3 is TGTGCCACCAGCAGAGAGAGCGTTAATAGCAATCAGCCCCAGCATTTT. Amino acid sequence: CATSRESVNSNQPQHF. The variable domain in full, with the rest retrieved from reference TRBV15 and TRBJ1-5, is DAMVIQNPRYQVTQFGKPVTLSCSQTLNHNVMYWYQQKSSQAPKLLFHYYDKDFNNEADTPDNFQSRRPNTSFCFLDIRSPGLGDTAMYLCATSRESVNSNQPQHFGDGTRLSIL.

This clonotype was found once. A single base is all that separates this from a far larger clone, so a read error is likely. The chain joins TRBV6-2 or TRBV6-3 to TRBJ1-1, with no clear D. This CDR3 spans 13 amino acids. V lost 5 bases, J lost 5 bases, and 12 bases lay in between. The germline gives CDR1 MNHEY, CDR2 SVGEGT. The CDR3 DNA is TGTGCCAGCAGTAAAGGGATGGTTACTGAAGCTTTCTTT. This sequence encodes CASSKGMVTEAFF.

This clonotype was observed a few times. Germline and junction disagree at one end, which may indicate a read error. This sequence joins TRBV12-3 or TRBV12-4 and TRBJ1-2, with D hard to call. CDR3 length: 12 amino acids. The CDR3 nucleotides are TGTGCCAGCGGCCCTGGCGGCAATGGTTACACCTTC. As protein: CASGPGGNGYTF.

This clonotype is medium-sized (0.01 to 0.1%). V gene TRBV6-4 combines with J gene TRBJ2-2; 12 nucleotides agree with TRBD2. The CDR3 runs 19 residues. Germline CDR1 reads MRHNA; CDR2 reads SNTAGT. Unmatched junction bases numbered 10, after V lost 5 bases and J lost 0 bases. The CDR3 here is CASSKTRTSGTANTGELFF. CDR3 nucleotides: TGTGCCAGCAGTAAAACCAGGACTAGCGGGACCGCGAACACCGGGGAGCTGTTTTTT.

With respect to this clonotype: This probably arose from a read error, given a far larger clone one base away. The chain recombines TRBV6-4 with TRBJ2-1; 8 positions agree with TRBD2. Per germline, CDR1 MRHNA and CDR2 SNTAGT. The CDR3 is 17 amino acids. The CDR3 nucleotides read TGTACCAGCAGTTACTGGCAGCGGGAGCGGGGGTACAATGAGCAGTTCTTC. Its translation is CTSSYWQRERGYNEQFF.

Of note for this clonotype: At one boundary the junction diverges from the germline segment, which might be a read error. The chain joins TRBV9 to TRBJ2-1, with 7 bases lining up with TRBD2. CDR1 is SGDLS, CDR2 YYNGEE, per germline. The CDR3 covers 15 residues. The CDR3 DNA reads TGTACCAGCAGAGTAGTCTCGGCGGGAGACAATGAGCAGTTCTTC. Translation gives CTSRVVSAGDNEQFF.

This chain uses TRBV6-9 with TRBJ2-1, with a tentative D call TRBD2 (6 bases). Germline V gives CDR1 MNHGY, CDR2 SVAAGI. The CDR3 is 14 amino acids. Trimming stripped 3 bases from V and 3 bases from J, with 9 bases between. The CDR3 spells CASSYGRSYNEQFF. CDR3 nucleotides: TGTGCCAGCAGTTACGGGAGAAGCTACAATGAGCAGTTCTTC.